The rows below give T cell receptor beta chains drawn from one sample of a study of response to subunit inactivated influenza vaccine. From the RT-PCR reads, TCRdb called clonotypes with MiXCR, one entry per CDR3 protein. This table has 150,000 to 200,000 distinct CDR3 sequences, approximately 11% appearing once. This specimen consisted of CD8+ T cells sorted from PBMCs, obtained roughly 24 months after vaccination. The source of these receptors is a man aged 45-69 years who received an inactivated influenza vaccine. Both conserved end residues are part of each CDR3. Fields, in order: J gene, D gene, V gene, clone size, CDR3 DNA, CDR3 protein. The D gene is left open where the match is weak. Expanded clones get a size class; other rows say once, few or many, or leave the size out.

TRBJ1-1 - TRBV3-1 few TGTGCCAGCAGCCAGTTTTCGACGGGGAACACTGAAGCTTTCTTT CASSQFSTGNTEAFF
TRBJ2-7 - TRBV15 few TGTGCCACCAGCAGAGTAAGGGACAATCCCGTAATGTACTTC CATSRVRDNPVMYF
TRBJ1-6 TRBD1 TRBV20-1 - TGCAGTGCTAGAGAACCTTCGACAGGGCCCCTTAATAATTCACCCCTCCACTTT CSAREPSTGPLNNSPLHF
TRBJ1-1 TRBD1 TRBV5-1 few TGCGCCAGCAGCTTGGCTTCCACAGGGGAATATACTGAAGCTTTCTTT CASSLASTGEYTEAFF
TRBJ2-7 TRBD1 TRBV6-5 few TGTGCCAGCAGTTCCGGGACAGGGGTACTCGAGCAGTACTTC CASSSGTGVLEQYF
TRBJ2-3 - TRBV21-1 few TGTGCCAGCACCCTGGGACTAGCGGGCACAGATACGCAGTATTTT CASTLGLAGTDTQYF
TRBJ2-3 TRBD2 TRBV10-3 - TGTGCCATCAGTGAGCTTTTCGGAGCGGAGCGGGACACAGATACGCAGTATTTT CAISELFGAERDTDTQYF
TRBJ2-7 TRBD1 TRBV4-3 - TGCGCCAGCAGCCAACTTACAGGGGGTTACGAGCAGTACTTC CASSQLTGGYEQYF
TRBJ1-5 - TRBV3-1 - TGTGCCAGCAGCCAAGATAGGACAGAACATCAGCCCCAGCATTTT CASSQDRTEHQPQHF
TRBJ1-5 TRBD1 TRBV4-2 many TGTGCCAGCAGCCAAGATCGAAGGACAGGGGATTTTGGCAATCAGCCCCAGCATTTT CASSQDRRTGDFGNQPQHF
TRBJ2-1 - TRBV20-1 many TGCAGTGCTAGAGTTCTAGTTGGACCCTACAATGAGCAGTTCTTC CSARVLVGPYNEQFF
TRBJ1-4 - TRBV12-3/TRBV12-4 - TGTGCCAGCAGTTTATCCCCGACGGGGCCGCAGGAAAAACTGTTTTTT CASSLSPTGPQEKLFF
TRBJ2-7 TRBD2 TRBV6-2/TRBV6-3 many TGTGCCAGCAGGGAACTAGCGGGAGAATCCTACGAGCAGTACTTC CASRELAGESYEQYF
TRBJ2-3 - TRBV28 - TGTGCCAGCAATGTTGGCTCTTACACAGATACGCAGTATTTT CASNVGSYTDTQYF
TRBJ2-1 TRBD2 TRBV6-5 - TGTGCCAGCAGTTATTTCCCAGGCGGGAGATCCCACAATGAGCAGTTCTTC CASSYFPGGRSHNEQFF
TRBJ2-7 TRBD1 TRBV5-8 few TGTGCCAGCAGCGGGACAGGATTCTCCTACGAGCAGTACTTC CASSGTGFSYEQYF
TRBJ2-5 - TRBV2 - TGTGCCACCGGGGCTCAGAAGACCCAGTACTTC CATGAQKTQYF
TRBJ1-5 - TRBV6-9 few TGTGCCAGCAGACCCCACCGGGCGTTCAATCAGCCCCAGCATTTT CASRPHRAFNQPQHF
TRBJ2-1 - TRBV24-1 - TGTGCCACCACAGGGCCGGGTTCCTCCTACAATGAGCAGTTCTTC CATTGPGSSYNEQFF
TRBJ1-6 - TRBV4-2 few TGTGCCAGCAGCCAAAGTTCGGGGGGCTCGAGCTCCTATAATTCACCCCTCCACTTT CASSQSSGGSSSYNSPLHF
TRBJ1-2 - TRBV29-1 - TGCAGCGTTGCCAGTGGTTATGGCTACACCTTC CSVASGYGYTF
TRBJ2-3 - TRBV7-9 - TGTGCCAGCAGATCCGAGGTTGGGGGAATGACAGATACGCAGTATTTT CASRSEVGGMTDTQYF
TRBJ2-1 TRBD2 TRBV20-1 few TGCAGTGCTAATAAGCTAGCGGGCGTCTACAATGAGCAGTTCTTC CSANKLAGVYNEQFF
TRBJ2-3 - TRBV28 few TGTGCCAGCAGTTCCCTAAGCCGAGGGGGCACAGATACGCAGTATTTT CASSSLSRGGTDTQYF
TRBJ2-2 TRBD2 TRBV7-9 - TGTGCCAGCACCCAGCGGGAGAGGGCCGGGGAGCTGTTTTTT CASTQRERAGELFF
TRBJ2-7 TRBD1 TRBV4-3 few TGCGCCAGCAGCCAAAACCTACAGGGGGGCGAGCAGTACTTC CASSQNLQGGEQYF
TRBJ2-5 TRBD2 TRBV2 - TGTGCCAGCAGTGAAGCTGGGAGCGGGAGGCGCCAAGAGACCCAGTACTTC CASSEAGSGRRQETQYF